This T cell receptor (beta chain) emerged from a study of blood T cell repertoires in COVID-19. Study summary: From T cells, B-cell-depleted T cells, or PBMCs came the material, which was cDNA or gDNA.

Profiling relied on immunoSEQ multiplex PCR, and the TCRdb table lists in-frame clones only, not all of them. The sample yields around 200,000 clones, 87% seen once. Participants spanned ages about 18 to 100 years and resided in 24 US areas. Germline assignment: CDR1 MDHEN and CDR2 SYDVKM. V was pared by 5 bases and J by 3 bases, with 7 bases of the junction left unmatched. The CDR3 has 16 residues. The V and J genes are TRBV28 and TRBJ2-1; 10 nucleotides match TRBD2. Source material: PBMCs or T cells enriched from blood (not recorded which). The clonotype comes from a man aged 18 to 30 with acute COVID-19. CDR3 region: CASSLGTSAYYNEQFF. The CDR3 nucleotides are TGTGCCAGCAGTCTGGGGACTAGCGCCTACTACAATGAGCAGTTCTTC.